The present TCR beta chain was sequenced within a study of blood T cell repertoires in COVID-19. As for the study in general: Spain, Italy and the United States supplied samples that represented acute and convalescent COVID-19. From T cells, B-cell-depleted T cells, or PBMCs came the material, which was cDNA or gDNA.

In the study's own analysis: For nucleated cells, counts were estimated from reference gene primer amplification. Profiling relied on immunoSEQ multiplex PCR, and the TCRdb table lists in-frame clones only, not all of them. The D gene and trimming were derived from the DNA, and the V and J assignments and clone size from that table. Here the sample spans fewer than 250,000 clones, about 83% being singletons. CDR1 and CDR2 (germline): LNHDA, SQIVND (reference sequence). The CDR3 is 15 amino acids. V was pared by 3 bases and J by 3 bases, with 12 bases between. Residents of approximately 25 US areas, aged roughly 18 to 89 years, made up the participants.

The sequence derives from a woman in her forties who had recovered from COVID-19. The chain combines TRBV19 with TRBJ1-5; TRBD1 might be the D (6 bases). The material sequenced was PBMCs or T cells enriched from blood (not recorded which). The CDR3 sequence: CASSILRQVNQPQHF. The CDR3 DNA reads as TGTGCCAGTAGTATTCTGAGACAGGTCAATCAGCCCCAGCATTTT.